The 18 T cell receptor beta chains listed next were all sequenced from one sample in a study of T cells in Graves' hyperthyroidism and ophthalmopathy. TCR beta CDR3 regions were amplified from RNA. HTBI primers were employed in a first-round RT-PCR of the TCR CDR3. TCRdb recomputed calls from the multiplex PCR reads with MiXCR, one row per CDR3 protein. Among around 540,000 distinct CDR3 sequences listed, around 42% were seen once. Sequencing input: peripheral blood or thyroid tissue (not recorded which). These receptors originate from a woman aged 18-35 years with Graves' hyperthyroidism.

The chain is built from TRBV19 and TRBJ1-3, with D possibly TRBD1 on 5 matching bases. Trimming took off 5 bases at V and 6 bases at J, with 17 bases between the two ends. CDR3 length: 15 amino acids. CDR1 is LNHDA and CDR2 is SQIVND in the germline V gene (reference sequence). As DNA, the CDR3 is TGTGCCAGTAGTCCACATCGGGACGGAGTAAACACCATATATTTT. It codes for CASSPHRDGVNTIYF. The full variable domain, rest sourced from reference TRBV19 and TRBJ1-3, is DGGITQSPKYLFRKEGQNVTLSCEQNLNHDAMYWYRQDPGQGLRLIYYSQIVNDFQKGDIAEGYSVSREKKESFPLTVTSAQKNPTAFYLCASSPHRDGVNTIYFGEGSWLTVV.

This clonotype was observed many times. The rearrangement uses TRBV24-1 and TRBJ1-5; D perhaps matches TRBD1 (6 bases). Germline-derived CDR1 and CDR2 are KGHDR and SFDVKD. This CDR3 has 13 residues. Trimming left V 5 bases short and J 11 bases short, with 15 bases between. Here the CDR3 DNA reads TGTGCCACCAGTGGGGAAGGACAGTTGTCCCAGCATTTT. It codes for CATSGEGQLSQHF.

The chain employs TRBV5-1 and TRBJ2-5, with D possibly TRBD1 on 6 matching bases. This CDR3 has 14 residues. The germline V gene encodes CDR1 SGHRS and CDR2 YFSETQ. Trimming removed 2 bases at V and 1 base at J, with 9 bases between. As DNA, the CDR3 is TGCGCCAGCAGCTTTGGGACAATCCAAGAGACCCAGTACTTC. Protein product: CASSFGTIQETQYF.

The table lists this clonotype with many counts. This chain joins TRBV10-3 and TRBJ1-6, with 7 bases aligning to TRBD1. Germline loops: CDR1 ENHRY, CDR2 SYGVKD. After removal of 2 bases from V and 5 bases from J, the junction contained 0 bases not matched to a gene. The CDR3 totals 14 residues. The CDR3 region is CAISETGDNSPLHF. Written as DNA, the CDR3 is TGTGCCATCAGTGAGACAGGGGATAATTCACCCCTCCACTTT.

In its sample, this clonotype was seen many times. The CDR3 sequence: CATSSGIQETQYF. CDR3 nucleotide sequence: TGTGCCACCAGTTCGGGGATTCAAGAGACCCAGTACTTC. The chain carries TRBV24-1 and TRBJ2-5; TRBD2 might be the D (5 bases). V lost 6 bases, J lost 2 bases, and 9 bases lay in between. CDR1 is KGHDR and CDR2 is SFDVKD in the germline V gene. The CDR3 loop spans 13 amino acids.

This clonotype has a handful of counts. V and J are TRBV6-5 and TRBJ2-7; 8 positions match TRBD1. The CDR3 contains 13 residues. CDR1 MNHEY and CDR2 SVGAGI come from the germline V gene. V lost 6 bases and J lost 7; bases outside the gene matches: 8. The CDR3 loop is CASSQLRGLEQYF. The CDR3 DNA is TGTGCCAGCAGCCAACTCAGGGGGCTTGAGCAGTACTTC.

CDR3 amino acids: CASSEWVPWEHWEPQHF. CDR3 DNA sequence: TGTGCCAGCAGTGAATGGGTACCCTGGGAGCACTGGGAGCCCCAGCATTTT. V is TRBV2 and J is TRBJ1-5; the D is unclear. From germline, CDR1 is SNHLY and CDR2 FYNNEI. The CDR3 spans 17 residues. Trimming removed 2 bases from V and 8 bases from J, with 22 bases in between.

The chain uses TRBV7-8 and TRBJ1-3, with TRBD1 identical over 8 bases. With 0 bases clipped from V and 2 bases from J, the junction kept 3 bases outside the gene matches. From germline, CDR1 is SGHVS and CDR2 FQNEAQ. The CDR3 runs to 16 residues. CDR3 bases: TGTGCCAGCAGCTTAGCGGTCAGGGGGCCTGGAAACACCATATATTTT. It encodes CASSLAVRGPGNTIYF.

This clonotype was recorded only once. The CDR3 nucleotides are TGTGCCAGTACTCCGGGACAGGGAATCTACGAGCAGTACTTC. This encodes CASTPGQGIYEQYF. V is TRBV19 and J is TRBJ2-7, with TRBD1 identical over 9 bases. Germline values: CDR1 LNHDA, CDR2 SQIVND (reference sequence). CDR3 length equals 14 residues. The V segment lost 7 bases and the J segment 3 bases; nucleotides outside the gene matches: 7.

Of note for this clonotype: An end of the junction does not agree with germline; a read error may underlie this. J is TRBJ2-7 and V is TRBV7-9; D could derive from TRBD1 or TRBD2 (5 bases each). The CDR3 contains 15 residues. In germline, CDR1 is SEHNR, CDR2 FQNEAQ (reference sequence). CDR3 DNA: TGCGCCAGCAGCCAAGAGAGGGGCCAGGGCCCAGAGCAGTACTTC. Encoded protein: CASSQERGQGPEQYF.

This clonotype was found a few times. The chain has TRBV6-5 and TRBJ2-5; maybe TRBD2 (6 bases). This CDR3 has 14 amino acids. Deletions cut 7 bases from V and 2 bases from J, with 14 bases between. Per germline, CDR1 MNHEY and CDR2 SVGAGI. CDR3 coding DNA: TGTGCCAGCACCCCCGAGGGGAGGCAAGAGACCCAGTACTTC. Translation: CASTPEGRQETQYF.

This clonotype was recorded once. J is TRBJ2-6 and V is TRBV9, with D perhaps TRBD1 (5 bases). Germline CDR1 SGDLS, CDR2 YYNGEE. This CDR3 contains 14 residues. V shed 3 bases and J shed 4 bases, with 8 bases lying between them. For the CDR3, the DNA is TGTGCCAGCAGCGGAAGACAGGGGGCCAACGTCCTGACTTTC. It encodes CASSGRQGANVLTF.

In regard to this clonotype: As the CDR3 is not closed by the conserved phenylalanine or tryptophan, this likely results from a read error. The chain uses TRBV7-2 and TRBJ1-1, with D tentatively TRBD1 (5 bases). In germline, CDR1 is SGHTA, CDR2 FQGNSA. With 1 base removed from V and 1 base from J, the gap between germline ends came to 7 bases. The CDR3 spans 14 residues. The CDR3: CASSLGQSNTEAFL. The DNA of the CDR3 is TGTGCCAGCAGCTTAGGACAGTCGAACACTGAAGCTTTCCTT.

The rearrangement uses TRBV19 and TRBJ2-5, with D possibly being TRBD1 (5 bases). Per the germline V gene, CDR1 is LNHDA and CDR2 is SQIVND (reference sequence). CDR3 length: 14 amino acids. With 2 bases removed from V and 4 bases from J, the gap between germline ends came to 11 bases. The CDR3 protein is CASSIQGKGETQYF. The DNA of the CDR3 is TGTGCCAGTAGTATACAGGGAAAGGGAGAGACCCAGTACTTC.

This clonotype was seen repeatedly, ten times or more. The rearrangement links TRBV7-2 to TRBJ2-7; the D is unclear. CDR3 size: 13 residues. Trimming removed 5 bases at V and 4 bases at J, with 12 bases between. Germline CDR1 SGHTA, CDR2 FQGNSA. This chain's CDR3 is CASSHGPAYEQYF. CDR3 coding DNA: TGTGCCAGCAGCCACGGCCCAGCGTACGAGCAGTACTTC. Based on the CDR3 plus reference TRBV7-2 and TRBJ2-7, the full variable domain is GAGVSQSPSNKVTEKGKDVELRCDPISGHTALYWYRQSLGQGLEFLIYFQGNSAPDKSGLPSDRFSAERTGGSVSTLTIQRTQQEDSAVYLCASSHGPAYEQYFGPGTRLTVT.

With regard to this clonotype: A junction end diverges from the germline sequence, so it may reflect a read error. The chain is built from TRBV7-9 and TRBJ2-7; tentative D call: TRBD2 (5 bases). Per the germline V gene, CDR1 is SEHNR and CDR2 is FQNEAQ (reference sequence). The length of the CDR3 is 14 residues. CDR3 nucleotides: TGCGCCAGCAGCCAAAGAGTGGGAGTGTACGAGCAGTACTTC. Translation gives CASSQRVGVYEQYF.

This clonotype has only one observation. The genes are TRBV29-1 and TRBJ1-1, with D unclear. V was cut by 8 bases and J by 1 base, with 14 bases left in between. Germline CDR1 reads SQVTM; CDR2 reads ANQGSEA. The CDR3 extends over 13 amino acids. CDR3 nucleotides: TGCAGCCAACCACTTGCCGAGAACACTGAAGCTTTCTTT. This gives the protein CSQPLAENTEAFF.

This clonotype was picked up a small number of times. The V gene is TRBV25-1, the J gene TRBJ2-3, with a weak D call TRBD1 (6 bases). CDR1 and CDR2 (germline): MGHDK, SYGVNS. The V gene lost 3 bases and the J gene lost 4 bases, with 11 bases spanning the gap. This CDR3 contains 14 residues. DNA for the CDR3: TGTGCCAGCAGTGATCCTACAGGGTCAGATACGCAGTATTTT. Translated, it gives CASSDPTGSDTQYF.